The following is a TCR beta chain sequence with its context. The data originate from a study of blood T cell repertoires in COVID-19. Study summary: From the United States, Italy and Spain came samples of acute and convalescent COVID-19.

In Seattle, patients joined the study during active infection and were tracked longitudinally. Germline lookup yields CDR1 KGHSH and CDR2 LQKENI. The CDR3 extends over 17 amino acids. Trimming removed 3 bases at V and 0 bases at J, with 15 bases between. Per the original methods: Quantification of nucleated cells was approximated via reference gene primer amplification. Some clones are missing from TCRdb's copy, which holds only in-frame ones; the method was immunoSEQ multiplex PCR. Clone size and V and J calls were adopted from that table, with D and trimming inferred from the DNA. The sample records 68,000 or so clones, 90% being singletons.

The receptor's source is a man aged 50-59 years with COVID-19, enrolled during active disease. Sequenced input: peripheral blood. The genes are TRBV18 and TRBJ1-3; maybe TRBD1 (5 bases). CDR3 DNA: TGTGCCAGCTCACCTAGACAGAACACCTTCTCTGGAAACACCATATATTTT. Protein product: CASSPRQNTFSGNTIYF.